This T cell receptor beta chain was recovered during a study of regulatory T cells in long-lasting Graves disease. Whole-study findings and limits: Favored usage of TRBV28, TRBJ1-2 and TRBJ2-5 was recorded in persistent disease.

In the case of this clonotype: Its target is unknown.

The CDR3 sequence is 13 residues long. Germline values: CDR1 DFQATT, CDR2 SNEGSKA (reference sequence). V shed 4 bases and J 6 bases; nucleotides not matched to a gene: 7. Time point given: newly diagnosed GD, antithyroid drugs for less than 3 months. PBMC-derived RNA was used for the TCR library. Patients of an endocrinology department in Xi'an, China, were included. EDTA tubes were used for drawing around 9 milliliters of peripheral blood. Through Arm-PCR of CDR3 regions and iRepertoire HTBI primers, TCR beta libraries were built. TCRdb independently ran MiXCR on the multiplex PCR reads; one entry per CDR3 protein. The top ten hold roughly 18% of the sample, which has under 800,000 distinct CDR3 sequences, approximately 15% seen once. The same specimen was also included in a second study, on T cells in Graves' hyperthyroidism and ophthalmopathy.

The receptor was derived from a woman aged 25 to 45 with Graves disease. The chain carries TRBV20-1 and TRBJ1-1; TRBD1 matches 8 bases. The sequencing here drew on peripheral blood mononuclear cells (PBMCs), taken at new diagnosis, from a patient treated with antithyroid drugs. CDR3 amino acids: CSAKTGARSEAFF. CDR3 coding DNA: TGCAGTGCTAAGACAGGGGCCCGCTCTGAAGCTTTCTTT.